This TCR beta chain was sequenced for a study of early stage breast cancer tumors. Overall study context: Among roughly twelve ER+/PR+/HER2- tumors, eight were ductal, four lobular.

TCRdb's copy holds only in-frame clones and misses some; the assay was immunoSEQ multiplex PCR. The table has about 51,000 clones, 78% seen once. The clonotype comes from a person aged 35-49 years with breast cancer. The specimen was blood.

CDR3 amino acids: CASSIRGGGGQPQHF. The DNA of the CDR3 is TGTGCCAGCTCCATCAGAGGGGGCGGCGGTCAGCCCCAGCATTTT. The chain links TRBV2 to TRBJ1-5; 7 nucleotides line up with TRBD1. Germline V lookup: CDR1 SNHLY, CDR2 FYNNEI. The ends lost 8 bases at V and 6 bases at J; junction bases unmatched: 13. CDR3 length equals 15 residues.